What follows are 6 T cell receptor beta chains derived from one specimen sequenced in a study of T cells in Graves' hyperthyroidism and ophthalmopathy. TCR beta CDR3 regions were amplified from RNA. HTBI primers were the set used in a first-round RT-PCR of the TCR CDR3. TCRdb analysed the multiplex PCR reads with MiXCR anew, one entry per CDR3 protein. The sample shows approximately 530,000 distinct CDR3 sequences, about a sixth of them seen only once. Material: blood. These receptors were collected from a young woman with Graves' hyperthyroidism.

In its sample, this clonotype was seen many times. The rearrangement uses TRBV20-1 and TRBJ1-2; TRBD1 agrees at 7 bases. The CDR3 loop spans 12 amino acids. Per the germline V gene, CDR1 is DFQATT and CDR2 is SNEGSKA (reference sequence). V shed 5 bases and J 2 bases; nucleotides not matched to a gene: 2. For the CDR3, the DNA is TGCAGTGCTGCGGACAGGAACTATGGCTACACCTTC. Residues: CSAADRNYGYTF.

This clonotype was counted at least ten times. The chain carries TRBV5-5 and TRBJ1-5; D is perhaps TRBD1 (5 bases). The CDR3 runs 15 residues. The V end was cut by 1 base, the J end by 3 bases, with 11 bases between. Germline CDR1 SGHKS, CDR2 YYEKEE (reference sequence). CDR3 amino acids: CASSLSRAANQPQHF. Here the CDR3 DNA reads TGTGCCAGCAGCTTGTCCAGGGCCGCCAATCAGCCCCAGCATTTT. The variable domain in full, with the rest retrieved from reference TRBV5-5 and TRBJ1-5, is DAGVTQSPTHLIKTRGQQVTLRCSPISGHKSVSWYQQVLGQGPQFIFQYYEKEERGRGNFPDRFSARQFPNYSSELNVNALLLGDSALYLCASSLSRAANQPQHFGDGTRLSIL.

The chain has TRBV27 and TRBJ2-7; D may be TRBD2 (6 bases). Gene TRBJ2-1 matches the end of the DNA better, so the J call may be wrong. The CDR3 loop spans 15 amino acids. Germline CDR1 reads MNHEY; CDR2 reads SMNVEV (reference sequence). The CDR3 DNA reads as TGTGCCAGCCGTCGCGTTAGCGGAGCGAGCTACGAGCAGTTCTTC. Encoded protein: CASRRVSGASYEQFF.

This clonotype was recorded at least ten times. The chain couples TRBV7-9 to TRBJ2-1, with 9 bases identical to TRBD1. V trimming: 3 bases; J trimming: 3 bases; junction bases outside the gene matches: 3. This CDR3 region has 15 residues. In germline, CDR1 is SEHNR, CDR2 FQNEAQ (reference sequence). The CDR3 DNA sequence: TGTGCCAGCAGCTTGGGGGACAGGGACTACAATGAGCAGTTCTTC. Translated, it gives CASSLGDRDYNEQFF.

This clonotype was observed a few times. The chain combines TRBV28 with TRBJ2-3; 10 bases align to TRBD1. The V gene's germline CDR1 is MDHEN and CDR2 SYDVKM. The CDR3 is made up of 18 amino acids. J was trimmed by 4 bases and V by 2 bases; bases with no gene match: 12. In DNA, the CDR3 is TGTGCCAGCAGTTTAAGTCTTTCGCCAGGACAGGGGGCAGATACGCAGTATTTT. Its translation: CASSLSLSPGQGADTQYF.

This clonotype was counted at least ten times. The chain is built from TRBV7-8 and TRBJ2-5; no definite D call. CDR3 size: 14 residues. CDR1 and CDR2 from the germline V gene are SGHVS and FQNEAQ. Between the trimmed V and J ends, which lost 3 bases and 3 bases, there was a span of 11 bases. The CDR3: CASSLMRLEETQYF. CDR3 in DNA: TGTGCCAGCAGCTTGATGCGGCTTGAAGAGACCCAGTACTTC. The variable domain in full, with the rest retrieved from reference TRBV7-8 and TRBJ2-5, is GAGVSQSPRYKVAKRGQDVALRCDPISGHVSLFWYQQALGQGPEFLTYFQNEAQLDKSGLPSDRFFAERPEGSVSTLKIQRTQQEDSAVYLCASSLMRLEETQYFGPGTRLLVL.